These 9 T cell receptor beta chains were sequenced from one sample in a study of OX40 agonist ivuxolimab in advanced cancers. Clones were read by immunoSEQ multiplex PCR, and TCRdb kept only the in-frame ones, dropping some. The sample contains roughly 70,000 clones, roughly 86% of which appear only once. The material was CD4+ or CD8+ T cells sorted from blood, obtained in a trial of the OX40 agonist ivuxolimab. Source of these receptors: an adult with an advanced solid tumor such as melanoma, head and neck, liver or kidney cancer.

The V call is TRBV14, the J call TRBJ2-2; D might be TRBD2 (6 bases). The CDR3 extends over 14 amino acids. V lost 3 bases to trimming and J lost 7 bases, with 12 bases between them. Looked up from germline, CDR1 is SGHDN and CDR2 is FVKESK. The DNA of the CDR3 is TGTGCCAGCAGCCATGCGGGAAGGGGCGGGGAGCTGTTTTTT. It yields the protein CASSHAGRGGELFF.

The chain employs TRBV19 and TRBJ1-4, with no clear D. This CDR3 is 15 amino acids long. Germline V gene data show CDR1 as LNHDA and CDR2 as SQIVND (reference sequence). Trimming pared 9 bases from V and 0 bases from J, leaving 14 bases between. CDR3 bases: TGTGCCAGCGAACGGGCAAGATCAACTAATGAAAAACTGTTTTTT. This gives the protein CASERARSTNEKLFF.

This chain joins TRBV18 and TRBJ2-6; D remains ambiguous. The ends were cut back, 1 base at V and 0 bases at J, with 4 bases in the middle. Germline CDR1 and CDR2: KGHSH and LQKENI. The CDR3 extends over 15 amino acids. The CDR3 loop is CASSPQNSGANVLTF. The CDR3 DNA reads TGTGCCAGCTCACCACAGAACTCTGGGGCCAACGTCCTGACTTTC.

The gene calls are TRBV7-3 and TRBJ1-2; D unresolved. Germline values: CDR1 SGHTA, CDR2 FQGTGA. The CDR3 consists of 13 residues. With 5 bases removed from V and 3 bases from J, the gap between germline ends came to 10 bases. CDR3 nucleotide sequence: TGTGCCAGCAGCGCTACTCAGTACTATGGCTACACCTTC. Its translation is CASSATQYYGYTF.

The J gene is TRBJ1-5, the V gene TRBV15; D perhaps matches TRBD1 (5 bases). Germline CDR1 and CDR2: LNHNV and YYDKDF (reference sequence). V lost 4 bases, J lost 6 bases, and 19 bases lay in between. This CDR3 has 16 amino acids. The CDR3 DNA follows: TGTGCCACCAGCAAACGAGGGCAGGGCGCGACTCAGCCCCAGCATTTT. Residues: CATSKRGQGATQPQHF.

The V and J genes are TRBV7-2 and TRBJ2-3; TRBD2 aligns across 10 bases. Germline V gene lookup returns CDR1 SGHTA and CDR2 FQGNSA. Trimming at V came to 4 bases and at J to 4 bases, leaving 5 bases not matched to a gene. The CDR3 length is 15 residues. The chain's CDR3 is CASSSSGSPADTQYF. DNA for the CDR3: TGTGCCAGCAGCTCTAGCGGGAGTCCCGCAGATACGCAGTATTTT.

The chain is built from TRBV6-5 and TRBJ1-1; 7 nucleotides match TRBD1. The V gene end was trimmed by 8 bases and the J gene end by 2 bases; junction bases not matched to a gene: 8. The CDR3 loop spans 14 amino acids. CDR1 MNHEY and CDR2 SVGAGI come from the germline V gene. The CDR3, as DNA: TGTGCCAGCGAATCAGGGGGGCGAAACACTGAAGCTTTCTTT. Its protein product is CASESGGRNTEAFF.

V usage is TRBV2 and J usage is TRBJ2-5; D gene unclear. This CDR3 is 12 amino acids long. Germline V gene sequence: CDR1 SNHLY, CDR2 FYNNEI. Trimming pared 4 bases from V and 1 base from J, leaving 4 bases between. DNA of the CDR3: TGTGCCAGCAGTGGCGGCCAAGAGACCCAGTACTTC. Its protein is CASSGGQETQYF.

The chain has TRBV7-3 and TRBJ2-1; 9 nucleotides line up with TRBD2. The J segment lost 5 bases and the V segment lost 4 bases, leaving 3 bases of the junction unmatched. The germline V gene has CDR1 SGHTA and CDR2 FQGTGA. The CDR3 has 14 residues. The chain's CDR3 is CASSSGLAHNEQFF. CDR3 DNA sequence: TGTGCCAGCAGCTCGGGACTAGCACACAATGAGCAGTTCTTC.